Listed here are 10 T cell receptor beta chains from one sample, sequenced in a study of OX40 agonist ivuxolimab in advanced cancers. TCRdb keeps only in-frame clones here, not all; method: immunoSEQ multiplex PCR. The sample lists nearly 20,000 clones; 86% were seen once. This material consisted of CD4+ or CD8+ T cells sorted from blood, taken in a trial of the OX40 agonist ivuxolimab. The receptors derive from an adult with an advanced solid tumor such as melanoma, head and neck, liver or kidney cancer.

The V call is TRBV18, the J call TRBJ1-1; D is perhaps TRBD1 (5 bases). V lost 3 bases, J lost 10 bases, and 18 bases lay in between. Looked up from germline, CDR1 is KGHSH and CDR2 is LQKENI. This CDR3 is 14 amino acids long. The CDR3: CASSPTGERFGAFF. CDR3 DNA: TGTGCCAGCTCACCGACGGGGGAACGGTTTGGAGCTTTCTTT.

The chain joins TRBV10-3 to TRBJ2-3; 12 nucleotides align to TRBD2. V gave up 2 bases and J gave up 2 bases; unmatched junction bases: 2. The CDR3 sequence is 16 residues long. Germline V gene data show CDR1 as ENHRY and CDR2 as SYGVKD. The CDR3 bases are TGTGCCATCAGTGAGGGACTAGCGGGGACCACAGATACGCAGTATTTT. Its translation: CAISEGLAGTTDTQYF.

The rearrangement links TRBV6-1 to TRBJ1-6, with 7 bases matching TRBD1. J gave up 9 bases and V 7 bases, and 9 bases lay outside the gene matches. This CDR3 contains 14 residues. Per germline, CDR1 MNHNS and CDR2 SASEGT. The DNA for the CDR3 is TGTGCCAGCACCACGAGACAGGGCACTTCACCCCTCCACTTT. Its protein product is CASTTRQGTSPLHF.

The chain carries TRBV5-5 and TRBJ2-7; 11 positions agree with TRBD1. J was trimmed by 6 bases and V by 0 bases; bases with no gene match: 5. The CDR3 is 15 amino acids. From germline, CDR1 is SGHKS and CDR2 YYEKEE (reference sequence). The CDR3 protein is CASSLEDRGHSEQYF. The DNA for the CDR3 is TGTGCCAGCAGCTTGGAGGACAGGGGGCACTCCGAGCAGTACTTC.

V usage is TRBV7-2 and J usage is TRBJ2-7; 10 bases agree with TRBD1. CDR3 length equals 14 residues. Germline V CDR1 and CDR2: SGHTA, FQGNSA. Trimming cost V 4 bases and J 6 bases; bases outside gene matches: 6. CDR3 DNA: TGTGCCAGCAGCTCCGGGACAGGGGATTCCGAGCAGTACTTC. Translating it yields CASSSGTGDSEQYF.

The chain is built from TRBV9 and TRBJ2-3; either TRBD1 or TRBD2 may supply D (5 bases each). Trimming took 0 bases from V and 3 from J, leaving 14 bases between them. This CDR3 has 16 residues. The germline V gene has CDR1 SGDLS and CDR2 YYNGEE. The CDR3 region is CASSVGARERTDTQYF. The CDR3 DNA reads as TGTGCCAGCAGCGTAGGTGCCAGGGAGAGGACAGATACGCAGTATTTT.

V and J are TRBV27 and TRBJ2-2; D gene ambiguous. V was shortened by 5 bases and J by 1 base, with 14 bases between the two germline ends. CDR1 and CDR2 (germline): MNHEY, SMNVEV (reference sequence). This CDR3 has 16 residues. The CDR3 protein is CASSAPGVQNTGELFF. CDR3 bases: TGTGCCAGCAGTGCCCCTGGGGTCCAGAACACCGGGGAGCTGTTTTTT.

V usage is TRBV9 and J usage is TRBJ2-7; D unresolved. The CDR3 totals 13 residues. V shed 0 bases and J shed 3 bases, with 7 bases lying between them. Looked up from germline, CDR1 is SGDLS and CDR2 is YYNGEE. The CDR3 DNA is TGTGCCAGCAGCGTAGCTGACGGCTACGAGCAGTACTTC. It yields the protein CASSVADGYEQYF.

The chain links TRBV5-6 to TRBJ1-2; TRBD1 agrees at 10 bases. The CDR3 consists of 15 residues. CDR1 and CDR2 from the germline V gene are SGHDT and YYEEEE. The J segment lost 4 bases and the V segment lost 4 bases, leaving 7 bases of the junction unmatched. This CDR3 reads CASSPDRGRVYGYTF. In nucleotides, the CDR3 is TGTGCCAGCAGCCCAGACAGGGGGCGAGTCTATGGCTACACCTTC.

The CDR3 region has the DNA TGCGCCAGCAGTGAGTCGGGTAGAACTCCGGGGCCGCCTGGCTACACCTTC. Residues: CASSESGRTPGPPGYTF. The rearrangement uses TRBV10-2 and TRBJ1-2, with D possibly TRBD1 on 5 matching bases. The V gene's germline CDR1 is WSHSY and CDR2 SAAADI. The V and J ends lost 0 bases and 7 bases respectively, with 21 bases between them. CDR3 length equals 17 residues.